A single sample gave rise to the 28 T cell receptor beta chains below, sequenced in a study of T cells in Graves' hyperthyroidism and ophthalmopathy. The investigators amplified TCR beta CDR3 regions from RNA transcripts. With the HTBI primer set, the TCR CDR3 went through a first round of RT-PCR. One entry per CDR3 protein, called by TCRdb with MiXCR from the multiplex PCR reads. Among around 700,000 distinct CDR3 sequences listed, under 20% were seen once. The sequencing sample was made of blood. These receptors all come from a woman between 45 and 65 years old with Graves' hyperthyroidism that later progressed to Graves' ophthalmopathy.

This clonotype came up many times. The rearrangement uses TRBV20-1 and TRBJ2-1; 8 bases line up with TRBD2. Germline CDR1 DFQATT, CDR2 SNEGSKA (reference sequence). Trimming took 3 bases from V and 4 from J; bases not matched to a gene: 5. The CDR3 runs to 14 residues. The CDR3 bases are TGCAGTGCTAGGTTTAGCGGGGTGTACAATGAGCAGTTCTTC. This gives the protein CSARFSGVYNEQFF.

This clonotype was recorded only once. The V and J genes are TRBV5-4 and TRBJ2-1, with TRBD2 matching over 13 bases. The CDR3 sequence is 15 residues long. J lost 9 bases, V lost 5 bases, and 8 bases had no gene match. The germline V gene has CDR1 SGHNT and CDR2 YYREEE (reference sequence). The CDR3 is CASSPTSGGALEQFF. The CDR3 DNA reads as TGTGCCAGCAGTCCTACTAGCGGGGGGGCCCTTGAGCAGTTCTTC. Full variable domain (remainder filled in from reference TRBV5-4 and TRBJ2-1): ETGVTQSPTHLIKTRGQQVTLRCSSQSGHNTVSWYQQALGQGPQFIFQYYREEENGRGNFPPRFSGLQFPNYSSELNVNALELDDSALYLCASSPTSGGALEQFFGPGTRLTVL.

This clonotype was picked up many times. The missing conserved phenylalanine or tryptophan at the end of this CDR3 makes a read error likely. The genes are TRBV11-2 and TRBJ1-1; unclear D gene. There are 15 residues in the CDR3. Germline V gene sequence: CDR1 SGHAT, CDR2 FQNNGV. The V end lost 2 bases, the J end lost 1 base, and 11 bases lay between the germline ends. The CDR3 spells CASSLLPGWNTEAFL. In DNA form, the CDR3 reads TGTGCCAGCAGCTTACTACCCGGGTGGAACACTGAAGCTTTCCTT.

In its sample, this clonotype was seen many times. CDR3 protein: CASTDRASGGDEQFF. The CDR3, as DNA: TGTGCCAGCACCGACAGGGCTAGCGGGGGGGATGAGCAGTTCTTC. The V gene is TRBV6-2 or TRBV6-3, the J gene TRBJ2-1, with 12 positions matching TRBD2. CDR1 is MNHEY, CDR2 SVGEGT, per germline. This CDR3 has 15 residues. Trimming removed 7 bases from V and 8 bases from J; junction bases left unmatched: 9.

The chain uses TRBV19 and TRBJ1-1, with D perhaps TRBD1 (6 bases). This CDR3 spans 15 amino acids. Between the trimmed V and J ends, which lost 4 bases and 2 bases, there was a span of 14 bases. Germline values: CDR1 LNHDA, CDR2 SQIVND (reference sequence). The DNA of the CDR3 is TGTGCCAGTAGTACCTACAGGGCTAACAACACTGAAGCTTTCTTT. The encoded protein is CASSTYRANNTEAFF.

This chain connects TRBV4-1 to TRBJ2-1; TRBD2 agrees at 12 bases. Unmatched junction bases numbered 2, after V lost 0 bases and J lost 2 bases. The germline V gene encodes CDR1 MGHRA and CDR2 YSYEKL. The CDR3 is 17 amino acids. CDR3 nucleotides: TGCGCCAGCAGCCAAGACCCTAGCGGGGGGGCCTACAATGAGCAGTTCTTC. Encoded protein: CASSQDPSGGAYNEQFF.

This clonotype showed up many times. This sequence joins TRBV20-1 and TRBJ1-1, with D possibly TRBD1 on 5 matching bases. Germline V gene data show CDR1 as DFQATT and CDR2 as SNEGSKA (reference sequence). CDR3 length: 17 amino acids. The ends were cut back, 1 base at V and 1 base at J, with 19 bases in the middle. The CDR3 here is CSARGDGGRWSNTEAFF. CDR3 bases: TGCAGTGCTAGAGGCGATGGGGGGAGGTGGTCGAACACTGAAGCTTTCTTT.

The table lists this clonotype with a count of one. The chain recombines TRBV4-2 with TRBJ1-2; D not resolved. V was cut by 2 bases and J by 5 bases, with 9 bases left in between. There are 13 residues in the CDR3. Germline loops: CDR1 LGHNA, CDR2 YNFKEQ. The CDR3 loop is CASSQSQGYGYTF. CDR3 in DNA: TGTGCCAGCAGCCAAAGCCAAGGATATGGCTACACCTTC.

In this sample, this clonotype turned up many times. The chain combines TRBV20-1 with TRBJ2-1, with TRBD2 identical over 7 bases. J was trimmed by 10 bases and V by 4 bases; bases with no gene match: 4. CDR3 length equals 11 residues. Per germline, CDR1 DFQATT and CDR2 SNEGSKA (reference sequence). The CDR3 sequence is CSATSSGEQFF. The CDR3 DNA reads TGCAGTGCTACATCTAGCGGCGAGCAGTTCTTC.

This chain connects TRBV12-3 or TRBV12-4 to TRBJ1-4; D might be TRBD1 (6 bases). Trimming cost V 4 bases and J 2 bases, with 8 bases left between them. CDR3 length: 14 amino acids. The CDR3 reads CASSSQGTNEKLFF. The CDR3 bases are TGTGCCAGCAGTTCTCAGGGGACTAATGAAAAACTGTTTTTT.

With respect to this clonotype: A much larger clone differs from this one at a single base, so this may be a read error. This chain joins TRBV3-1 and TRBJ1-1, with D tentatively TRBD1 (6 bases). Germline values: CDR1 LGHDT, CDR2 YNNKEL (reference sequence). Trimming left V 3 bases short and J 3 bases short, with 8 bases between. The CDR3 runs to 13 residues. CDR3 protein: CASSHQGHTEAFF. CDR3 bases: TGTGCCAGCAGCCACCAGGGGCACACTGAAGCTTTCTTT.

This clonotype was seen a handful of times. The chain combines TRBV7-8 with TRBJ1-5, with 8 bases fitting TRBD1. V gave up 0 bases and J gave up 6 bases; unmatched junction bases: 4. This CDR3 contains 15 residues. Germline CDR1 reads SGHVS; CDR2 reads FQNEAQ. The CDR3 loop reads CASSLAQGAGQPQHF. The DNA for the CDR3 is TGTGCCAGCAGCTTAGCGCAGGGGGCGGGTCAGCCCCAGCATTTT.

This clonotype was counted many times. The gene calls are TRBV10-3 and TRBJ1-4; a possible D gene is TRBD1 (5 bases). The CDR3 has 17 residues. Trimming cost V 3 bases and J 7 bases, with 21 bases left between them. Germline CDR1 is ENHRY and CDR2 is SYGVKD. CDR3 sequence: CAISDPLQEVDGEKLFF. CDR3 DNA: TGTGCCATCAGTGACCCACTACAGGAGGTAGATGGTGAAAAACTGTTTTTT.

This clonotype has at least ten counts. This chain uses TRBV11-2 with TRBJ2-7, with 7 positions matching TRBD1. Germline CDR1 SGHAT, CDR2 FQNNGV. V gave up 5 bases and J gave up 2 bases; unmatched junction bases: 6. This CDR3 is 14 amino acids long. CDR3 sequence reads: CASSPDRETYEQYF. The CDR3 DNA is TGTGCCAGCAGCCCAGACAGGGAAACCTACGAGCAGTACTTC.

The sample holds many counts of this clonotype. The chain joins TRBV2 to TRBJ2-2; the D gene is possibly TRBD2 (6 bases). The CDR3 has 15 residues. V was cut by 1 base and J by 6 bases, with 12 bases left in between. Per the germline V gene, CDR1 is SNHLY and CDR2 is FYNNEI. The CDR3 region is CASSEGTPGAGELFF. The CDR3 bases are TGTGCCAGCAGTGAAGGGACCCCGGGGGCCGGGGAGCTGTTTTTT. Drawing the rest from reference TRBV2 and TRBJ2-2, the complete variable domain is EPEVTQTPSHQVTQMGQEVILRCVPISNHLYFYWYRQILGQKVEFLVSFYNNEISEKSEIFDDQFSVERPDGSNFTLKIRSTKLEDSAMYFCASSEGTPGAGELFFGEGSRLTVL.

On this clonotype itself: The junction and the germline gene differ at one end; a read error may be behind it. V is TRBV10-3 and J is TRBJ2-5; 9 nucleotides align to TRBD1. The CDR3 is 15 amino acids. CDR1 is ENHRY, CDR2 SYGVKD, per germline. For the CDR3, the DNA is TGTGCCAGCAGTTACAGGGGGCGCAACCAAGAGACCCAGTACTTC. Protein sequence: CASSYRGRNQETQYF.

This clonotype has at least ten counts. The V call is TRBV13, the J call TRBJ2-3; 7 bases fit TRBD2. In germline, CDR1 is PRHDT, CDR2 FYEKMQ (reference sequence). This CDR3 is 14 amino acids long. V lost 1 base, J lost 3 bases, and 1 base stayed unmatched. In nucleotides, the CDR3 is TGTGCCAGCAGCTTAGAAGCGGGGACAGATACGCAGTATTTT. It encodes CASSLEAGTDTQYF.

This clonotype showed up many times. This chain uses TRBV30 with TRBJ1-1, with D possibly TRBD1 on 5 matching bases. V shed 5 bases and J shed 4 bases, with 8 bases lying between them. Per germline, CDR1 GTSNPN and CDR2 SVGIG (reference sequence). This CDR3 region has 11 residues. The DNA of the CDR3 is TGTGCCTGGGGGGCGCTCACTGAAGCTTTCTTT. Protein: CAWGALTEAFF. The full variable domain, in which reference TRBV30 and TRBJ1-1 provide the parts outside the CDR3, is SQTIHQWPATLVQPVGSPLSLECTVEGTSNPNLYWYRQAAGRGLQLLFYSVGIGQISSEVPQNLSASRPQDRQFILSSKKLLLSDSGFYLCAWGALTEAFFGQGTRLTVV.

This clonotype was seen ten or more times. V is TRBV5-1 and J is TRBJ2-3; no definite D call. CDR3 length: 12 amino acids. V lost 0 bases and J lost 5, with 4 bases in between. Per the germline V gene, CDR1 is SGHRS and CDR2 is YFSETQ. The CDR3 here is CASSLVVDTQYF. CDR3 sequence (DNA): TGCGCCAGCAGCTTGGTGGTAGATACGCAGTATTTT.

The table lists this clonotype with many counts. This CDR3 is CASSAAGTLKATEAFF. Written as DNA, the CDR3 is TGTGCCAGCAGCGCGGCCGGGACACTAAAAGCCACTGAAGCTTTCTTT. This chain links TRBV3-1 with TRBJ1-1; maybe TRBD1 (6 bases). The CDR3 extends over 16 amino acids. Germline V lookup: CDR1 LGHDT, CDR2 YNNKEL (reference sequence). Trimming took off 5 bases at V and 4 bases at J, with 20 bases between the two ends.

This clonotype has only a few counts. The CDR3 DNA sequence: TGTGCCAGCCAGACTGGGGATGAGCAGTTCTTC. Translation gives CASQTGDEQFF. This chain links TRBV7-9 with TRBJ2-1; D gene ambiguous. V was clipped by 8 bases and J by 8 bases, with 10 bases between them. The CDR3 has 11 amino acids. Germline V gives CDR1 SEHNR, CDR2 FQNEAQ (reference sequence).

This clonotype has at least ten counts. The V gene is TRBV18, the J gene TRBJ2-7; 8 positions match TRBD1. The CDR3 extends over 14 amino acids. CDR1 is KGHSH, CDR2 LQKENI, per germline. The V and J ends lost 3 bases and 5 bases, in that order; junction bases with no gene match: 6. CDR3 protein: CASSPGQGFHEQYF. In DNA, the CDR3 is TGTGCCAGCTCACCCGGACAGGGCTTCCACGAGCAGTACTTC.

In this sample, this clonotype turned up many times. J is TRBJ2-1 and V is TRBV27, with 8 bases identical to TRBD1. Trimming took 3 bases from V and 7 from J; bases not matched to a gene: 8. Germline CDR1 is MNHEY and CDR2 is SMNVEV (reference sequence). The CDR3 runs to 15 residues. CDR3 bases: TGTGCCAGCAGTTTCTCGCCAGGGGGCTTAAATGAGCAGTTCTTC. As protein: CASSFSPGGLNEQFF.

This clonotype was observed many times. V usage is TRBV20-1 and J usage is TRBJ2-3; D is uncertain. The CDR3 runs to 13 residues. Germline CDR1 DFQATT, CDR2 SNEGSKA (reference sequence). The V and J ends lost 2 bases and 3 bases respectively, with 9 bases between them. The CDR3 is CSARILLTDTQYF. CDR3 nucleotides: TGCAGTGCTAGAATTTTATTAACAGATACGCAGTATTTT.

This clonotype was recorded many times. The chain is built from TRBV11-3 and TRBJ1-1; possibly TRBD1 for D (5 bases). Germline V lookup: CDR1 SGHNT, CDR2 YENEEA. With 4 bases removed from V and 3 bases from J, the gap between germline ends came to 15 bases. This CDR3 has 15 amino acids. The CDR3 sequence is CASSSDSLRDTEAFF. The DNA for the CDR3 is TGTGCCAGCAGCTCCGACAGCCTCCGGGACACTGAAGCTTTCTTT.

This clonotype was observed at least ten times. CDR3 coding DNA: TGTGCCAGCAGCTTACGGAGCTCCTACAATGAGCAGTTCTTC. This codes for CASSLRSSYNEQFF. This chain joins TRBV27 and TRBJ2-1; D is unresolved. The CDR3 is 14 residues long. V was cut by 6 bases and J by 0 bases, with 9 bases left in between. Germline CDR1 reads MNHEY; CDR2 reads SMNVEV (reference sequence).

The chain combines TRBV7-2 with TRBJ2-6; D gene ambiguous. CDR3 length: 15 amino acids. V lost 1 base, J lost 1 base, and 5 bases lay in between. CDR1 SGHTA and CDR2 FQGNSA come from the germline V gene. CDR3 in DNA: TGTGCCAGCAGCTTAGTCAGATCTGGGGCCAACGTCCTGACTTTC. Its protein product is CASSLVRSGANVLTF.

This clonotype has more than one count but fewer than ten. The V and J genes are TRBV7-2 and TRBJ2-3, with TRBD2 identical over 8 bases. Germline-derived CDR1 and CDR2 are SGHTA and FQGNSA. The V gene end was trimmed by 5 bases and the J gene end by 3 bases; junction bases not matched to a gene: 10. The CDR3 loop spans 16 amino acids. CDR3 sequence (DNA): TGTGCCAGCAGCGCGCTGGGGCGGGGGGAAACAGATACGCAGTATTTT. Translated, it gives CASSALGRGETDTQYF.